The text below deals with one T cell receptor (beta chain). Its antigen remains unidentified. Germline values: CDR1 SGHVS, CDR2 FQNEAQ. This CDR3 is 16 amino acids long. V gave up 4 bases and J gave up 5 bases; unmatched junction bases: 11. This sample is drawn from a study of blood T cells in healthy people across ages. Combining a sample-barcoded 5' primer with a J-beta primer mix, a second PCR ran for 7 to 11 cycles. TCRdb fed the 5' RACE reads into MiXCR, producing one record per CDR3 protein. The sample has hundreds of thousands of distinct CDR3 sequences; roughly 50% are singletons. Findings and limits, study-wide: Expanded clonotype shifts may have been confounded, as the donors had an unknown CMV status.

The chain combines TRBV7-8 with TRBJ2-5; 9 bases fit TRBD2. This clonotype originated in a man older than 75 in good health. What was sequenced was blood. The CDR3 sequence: CASSSRVLAGLETQYF. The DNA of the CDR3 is TGTGCCAGCAGCTCGAGGGTTCTAGCGGGACTGGAGACCCAGTACTTC.